This T cell receptor (beta chain) was sequenced for a study of Ad26.COV2.S vaccination and SARS-CoV-2 variants (dated by TCRdb to the early 2020s). Describing the broader study: Vaccine-arm donors were drawn from COV1001, a multicentre, randomized, double-blind, placebo-controlled phase I-IIa trial of Ad26.COV2.S in healthy adults. Ad26.COV2.S was administered intramuscularly at 5 x 10^10 or 1 x 10^11 viral particles, either as a single shot or as two shots given 56 days apart. TCRbeta repertoire sequencing served as the tool for gauging how specific and how broad the SARS-CoV-2-reactive T cell receptors were following Ad26.COV2.S vaccination. The TCR-sequenced set comprised approximately 30 samples: approximately 19 Ad26.COV2.S vaccine recipients, 5 placebo recipients and 8 SARS-CoV-2 convalescent individuals. Trial participants were randomized into five groups of five, in which low-dose or high-dose Ad26.COV2.S was given once or twice, or placebo was given on both occasions. Investigators remained blinded to trial group allocation during experiments and outcome assessment. General findings and caveats noted by the study authors: After vaccination, spike-specific CD8+ and CD4+ T cell responses were reported to show substantial breadth. Compared with placebo recipients, Ad26.COV2.S recipients showed higher spike-specific TCR breadth (P = 0.0014). According to the authors, total T cell responses may have been underestimated by the TCR breadth and depth analyses. Vaccine and placebo recipients had similar non-spike TCR breadth, a finding consistent with the vaccine containing only spike. The study lacked the statistical power to compare responses across vaccine doses or regimens.

TCRbeta CDR3 regions were sequenced with the immunoSEQ Assay. After extraction, genomic DNA underwent amplification by bias-controlled multiplex PCR, followed by high-throughput sequencing. Per the authors' processing: To quantify the absolute abundance of every unique TCRbeta CDR3 region, sequences were collapsed and filtered. T cell fraction was estimated by normalization of TCRbeta template counts to usable DNA, with usable DNA being measured through amplification of reference genes present in all nucleated cells. Repertoire TCRs were annotated as SARS-CoV-2-specific when V gene, CDR3 amino acid sequence and J gene were exactly matched to a known reactive TCR set. The reference SARS-CoV-2 TCR set was obtained from MIRA and was filtered for enrichment in COVID-19-positive ImmuneCODE repertoires, whereby public or cross-reactive TCRs were removed. Using the MIRA antigens, annotated TCRs were further analysed by specific ORF or by position within an ORF. Breadth was defined as annotated unique rearrangements over total unique productive rearrangements; depth was the summed frequency of those rearrangements. TCR breadth was compared between groups using two-sided Wilcoxon rank-sum tests. Entries here come from immuneACCESS through TCRdb and include only in-frame sequences with V and J called. Some clones fail to appear in such tables; in the studies checked, an unresolved V gene covers under half of the shortfall, and the cause of the remainder is unknown. V, J and clone size are taken as reported in that table, and D and trimming were inferred from the DNA itself. Recorded for this sample are about 370,000 clones; more than 85% of them occurred a single time. The ten largest clones capture more than 3% of the sample.

Reading the label with the study, this specimen's treatment or condition is: roughly 19 received Ad26.COV2.S at low or high dose, single or two shots; about 5 received placebo; per-sample allocation not given. For vaccine and placebo recipients, the sequenced repertoires came from samples collected on day 63 after the first injection. In Cohort 1b, roughly 25 adults aged 18-55 years were enrolled at a single site in Boston, USA, between 29 July and 7 August 2020. Ad26.COV2.S consisted of a replication-incompetent adenovirus type 26 vector by which a prefusion-stabilized SARS-CoV-2 spike protein from the original Wuhan strain was expressed. In regard to this clone: Its target antigen remains unknown. One base away there is no much larger clone; base qualities are not given.

The CDR1 and CDR2 encoded by the germline V gene are SNHLY and FYNNEI. V sheds 4 bases and J sheds 4 bases, leaving 10 bases between their ends. The CDR3 goes from the cysteine to the phenylalanine over 14 residues. Of all the DNA, just the CDR3 is kept, 42 bases in frame from base 1. The input for sequencing was peripheral blood, taken in a trial of Ad26.COV2.S vaccine versus placebo. The source is a person aged 18 to 65 who received the Ad26.COV2.S COVID-19 vaccine or a placebo. The chain was built from TRBV2 and TRBJ1-4; confidence is insufficient to name the D gene. The sequenced DNA is TGTGCCAGCAGTGTTTGGGGTGGTAATGAAAAACTGTTTTTT. It translates to CASSVWGGNEKLFF.